This TCR beta chain derives from a study of cytomegalovirus exposure and HLA in healthy donors. On this clone: What it binds is not known.

PCR was performed using 60 Vbeta and 13 Jbeta primers. The table came from immunoSEQ multiplex PCR; TCRdb's copy has only in-frame clones and leaves some out. The data show about 160,000 clones, 60% to 80% seen once. With 4 bases removed from V and 0 bases from J, the gap between germline ends came to 14 bases. The CDR3 is made up of 16 amino acids. Germline V lookup: CDR1 SGHRS, CDR2 YFSETQ. Study-level results: Published work reported that the classifier diagnosed cytomegalovirus status with high specificity and sensitivity. An analysis done earlier found most TCR beta V segments productive about 87% or about 30% of the time.

The receptor's source is a woman in her 30s in good health and CMV-seronegative. The V call is TRBV5-1, the J call TRBJ1-3; a possible D gene is TRBD1 (6 bases). The source material was PBMCs. This CDR3 is CASSPNTGPSGNTIYF. CDR3 DNA: TGCGCCAGCAGCCCGAATACAGGGCCCTCTGGAAACACCATATATTTT.